The rows below give T cell receptor beta chains drawn from one sample of a study of blood T cell repertoires in COVID-19. Some clones are missing from TCRdb's copy, which holds only in-frame ones; the method was immunoSEQ multiplex PCR. Of some 86,000 clones listed, around 93% are singletons. Input material: peripheral blood. Source of these receptors: a human donor with active COVID-19. The donor label of this sample is uncertain. The CDR3 runs from the conserved cysteine through the conserved F or W. Fields, in order: J gene, clone size, D gene, V gene, CDR3 protein, CDR3 DNA. D genes are given only for firm matches. A clone size is listed for some rows: how often the clone was seen (once, few, many), or a class if it is expanded.

j_gene: TRBJ1-1; abundance: NA; d_gene: TRBD1; v_gene: TRBV27; CDR3aa: CASSWGQEPSRAFF; CDR3nt: TGTGCCAGCAGTTGGGGACAGGAGCCTTCAAGGGCTTTCTTT
j_gene: TRBJ2-3; abundance: NA; d_gene: TRBD2; v_gene: TRBV5-8; CDR3aa: CASPLGLMSGGLGTDTQYF; CDR3nt: TGTGCCAGCCCCCTGGGTTTAATGTCGGGGGGGCTGGGGACAGATACGCAGTATTTT
j_gene: TRBJ2-5; abundance: NA; d_gene: NA; v_gene: TRBV2; CDR3aa: CASSQTRQETQYF; CDR3nt: TGTGCCAGCAGTCAGACAAGACAAGAGACCCAGTACTTC
j_gene: TRBJ1-1; abundance: NA; d_gene: TRBD1; v_gene: TRBV6-5; CDR3aa: CASSYSGQGYTEAFF; CDR3nt: TGTGCCAGCAGTTACTCGGGACAGGGGTACACTGAAGCTTTCTTT
j_gene: TRBJ2-2; abundance: NA; d_gene: NA; v_gene: TRBV6-5; CDR3aa: CASILSPGELFF; CDR3nt: TGTGCCAGCATCCTCTCCCCCGGGGAGCTGTTTTTT
j_gene: TRBJ1-1; abundance: few; d_gene: TRBD1; v_gene: TRBV2; CDR3aa: CASRTGQGASAEAFF; CDR3nt: TGTGCCAGCAGGACGGGGCAGGGGGCTTCAGCTGAAGCTTTCTTT
j_gene: TRBJ2-3; abundance: NA; d_gene: NA; v_gene: TRBV6-1; CDR3aa: CASSEKSEADTQYF; CDR3nt: TGTGCCAGCAGTGAAAAGTCTGAGGCAGATACGCAGTATTTT
j_gene: TRBJ1-2; abundance: NA; d_gene: NA; v_gene: TRBV9; CDR3aa: CASSVGSGGPNYGYTF; CDR3nt: TGTGCCAGCAGCGTAGGAAGTGGGGGCCCGAACTATGGCTACACCTTC
j_gene: TRBJ2-5; abundance: NA; d_gene: NA; v_gene: TRBV6-5; CDR3aa: CASRPRYTQETQYF; CDR3nt: TGTGCCAGCAGACCCAGGTATACCCAAGAGACCCAGTACTTC
j_gene: TRBJ2-7; abundance: NA; d_gene: TRBD2; v_gene: TRBV3-1/TRBV3-2; CDR3aa: CASSGLAGVGNEQYF; CDR3nt: TGTGCCAGCAGCGGACTAGCGGGGGTTGGCAACGAGCAGTACTTC
j_gene: TRBJ1-2; abundance: few; d_gene: TRBD1; v_gene: TRBV6-5; CDR3aa: CASSPDRGKGYTF; CDR3nt: TGTGCCAGCAGCCCGGACAGGGGCAAGGGCTACACCTTC
j_gene: TRBJ1-2; abundance: NA; d_gene: TRBD1; v_gene: TRBV3-1/TRBV3-2; CDR3aa: CASSLTIQGAGGYTF; CDR3nt: TGTGCCAGCAGCCTTACGATACAGGGGGCGGGCGGCTACACCTTC
j_gene: TRBJ2-1; abundance: NA; d_gene: TRBD1; v_gene: TRBV7-9; CDR3aa: CASSSPDRETYNEQFF; CDR3nt: TGTGCCAGCAGCTCGCCCGACAGGGAAACCTACAATGAGCAGTTCTTC
j_gene: TRBJ1-6; abundance: NA; d_gene: TRBD1; v_gene: TRBV19; CDR3aa: CASSMTGAASPLHF; CDR3nt: TGTGCCAGTAGTATGACAGGGGCGGCCTCACCCCTCCACTTT
j_gene: TRBJ1-2; abundance: NA; d_gene: TRBD1; v_gene: TRBV3-1/TRBV3-2; CDR3aa: CASTVDRDGYGYTF; CDR3nt: TGTGCCTCAACAGTTGACAGGGATGGCTATGGCTACACCTTC
j_gene: TRBJ1-3; abundance: NA; d_gene: TRBD1; v_gene: TRBV7-2; CDR3aa: CASSLVPGQGFQYGNTIYF; CDR3nt: TGTGCCAGCAGCTTAGTCCCGGGACAGGGTTTCCAGTACGGAAACACCATATATTTT
j_gene: TRBJ2-3; abundance: NA; d_gene: NA; v_gene: TRBV19; CDR3aa: CASSTGQLTDTQYF; CDR3nt: TGTGCCAGTAGTACTGGACAGCTCACAGATACGCAGTATTTT
j_gene: TRBJ2-1; abundance: NA; d_gene: NA; v_gene: TRBV11-1; CDR3aa: CASSLARGIYNEQFF; CDR3nt: TGTGCCAGCAGCTTAGCCCGGGGGATCTACAATGAGCAGTTCTTC
j_gene: TRBJ1-1; abundance: once; d_gene: TRBD1; v_gene: TRBV4-3; CDR3aa: CASSTDRGTEAFF; CDR3nt: TGCGCCAGCAGCACGGACAGGGGGACTGAAGCTTTCTTT
j_gene: TRBJ2-5; abundance: NA; d_gene: TRBD2; v_gene: TRBV5-1; CDR3aa: CASSLGVAGGPEETQYF; CDR3nt: TGCGCCAGCAGCTTGGGTGTGGCGGGGGGGCCGGAAGAGACCCAGTACTTC
j_gene: TRBJ1-2; abundance: NA; d_gene: TRBD1; v_gene: TRBV5-1; CDR3aa: CASSPPFGAGGGYTF; CDR3nt: TGCGCCAGCAGCCCCCCGTTTGGGGCAGGGGGTGGCTACACCTTC
j_gene: TRBJ1-2; abundance: NA; d_gene: TRBD1; v_gene: TRBV13; CDR3aa: CASRHGRLTGGAGYTF; CDR3nt: TGTGCCAGCAGGCACGGTCGCCTGACAGGGGGTGCCGGCTACACCTTC
j_gene: TRBJ1-2; abundance: NA; d_gene: TRBD1; v_gene: TRBV5-4; CDR3aa: CASSLVEQGLYGYTF; CDR3nt: TGTGCCAGCAGCTTGGTTGAACAGGGGCTCTATGGCTACACCTTC
j_gene: TRBJ2-7; abundance: NA; d_gene: NA; v_gene: TRBV7-2; CDR3aa: CASSPLGVGYEQYF; CDR3nt: TGTGCCAGCAGCCCTCTAGGGGTAGGGTACGAGCAGTACTTC
j_gene: TRBJ2-5; abundance: NA; d_gene: TRBD2; v_gene: TRBV11-2; CDR3aa: CASSPRLAETQYF; CDR3nt: TGTGCCAGCAGCCCGCGACTAGCGGAGACCCAGTACTTC
j_gene: TRBJ1-6; abundance: NA; d_gene: NA; v_gene: TRBV7-2; CDR3aa: CASSLVGRGYLNSPLHF; CDR3nt: TGTGCCAGCAGCTTAGTAGGCAGGGGTTATCTAAATTCACCCCTCCACTTT
j_gene: TRBJ2-5; abundance: NA; d_gene: NA; v_gene: TRBV5-1; CDR3aa: CASSWGPGGRGETQYF; CDR3nt: TGCGCCAGCAGCTGGGGGCCGGGGGGACGCGGGGAGACCCAGTACTTC
j_gene: TRBJ2-2; abundance: NA; d_gene: NA; v_gene: TRBV5-1; CDR3aa: CASSLDPGAGGELFF; CDR3nt: TGCGCCAGCAGCTTGGACCCAGGGGCTGGTGGGGAGCTGTTTTTT